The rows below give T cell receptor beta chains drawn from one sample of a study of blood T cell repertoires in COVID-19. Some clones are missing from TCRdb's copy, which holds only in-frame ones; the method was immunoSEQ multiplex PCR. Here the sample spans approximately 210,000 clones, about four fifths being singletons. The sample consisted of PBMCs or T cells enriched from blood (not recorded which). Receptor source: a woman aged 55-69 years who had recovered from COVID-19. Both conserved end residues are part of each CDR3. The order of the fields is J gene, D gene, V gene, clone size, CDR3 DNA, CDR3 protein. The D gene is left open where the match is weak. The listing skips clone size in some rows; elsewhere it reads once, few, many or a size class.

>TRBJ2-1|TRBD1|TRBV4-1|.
TGCGCCAGCAGCCGGCGGGACAGGGGTCAGTTCTTC
CASSRRDRGQFF
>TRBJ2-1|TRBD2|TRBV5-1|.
TGCGCCAGCAGCTTGATCGGGACTAGCGATTACAATGAGCAGTTCTTC
CASSLIGTSDYNEQFF
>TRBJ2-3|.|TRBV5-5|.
TGTGCCAGCAGCTTTGGGGGGTTTCTCAGCACAGATACGCAGTATTTT
CASSFGGFLSTDTQYF
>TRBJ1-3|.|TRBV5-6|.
TGTGCCAGCACCCGAAGGGGATCTGGAAACACCATATATTTT
CASTRRGSGNTIYF
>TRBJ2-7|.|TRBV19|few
TGTGCCAGTAGTACCCGAGGGAACGAGCCCTACGAGCAGTACTTC
CASSTRGNEPYEQYF
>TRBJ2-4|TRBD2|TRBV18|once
TGTGCCAGCTCACCACCGCCTAGCGGGAAAGCCAAAAACATTCAGTACTTC
CASSPPPSGKAKNIQYF
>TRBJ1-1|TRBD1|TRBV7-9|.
TGTGCCAGCAGCCCCACAGGGGCTAACACTGAAGCTTTCTTT
CASSPTGANTEAFF
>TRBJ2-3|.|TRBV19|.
TGTGCCAGTAGTATAGTGGCAGGATCTAGCACAGATACGCAGTATTTT
CASSIVAGSSTDTQYF
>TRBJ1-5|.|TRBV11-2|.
TGTGCCAGCAGCTTAGCGGGGGGCAATCAGCCCCAGCATTTT
CASSLAGGNQPQHF
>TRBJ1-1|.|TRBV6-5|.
TGTGCCAGCGGCCCCAGGCTGGGGAACACTGAAGCTTTCTTT
CASGPRLGNTEAFF
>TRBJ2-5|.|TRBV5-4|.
TGTGCCAGCAGCTCCCGACAAGCGGTGGAGACCCAGTACTTC
CASSSRQAVETQYF
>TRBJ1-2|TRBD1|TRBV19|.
TGTGCCAGTAGTACCTCCGACAGGGGTGGCTATGGCTACACCTTC
CASSTSDRGGYGYTF
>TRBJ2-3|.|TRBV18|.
TGTGCCAGCTCCACGGGGTCAGATACGCAGTATTTT
CASSTGSDTQYF
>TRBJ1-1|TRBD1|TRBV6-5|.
TGTGCCACCCAGGGGACAGGGAACACTGAAGCTTTCTTT
CATQGTGNTEAFF
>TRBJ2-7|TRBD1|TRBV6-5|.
TGTGCCAGCAGGAGGGGGACAGGGTCCTACGAGCAGTACTTC
CASRRGTGSYEQYF
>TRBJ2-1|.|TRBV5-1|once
TGCGCCAGCAGCTTGGGGGGCAACCTCAATGAGCAGTTCTTC
CASSLGGNLNEQFF
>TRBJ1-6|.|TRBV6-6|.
TGTGCCAGCAGCCCTCTCCTAAATTCACCCCTCCACTTT
CASSPLLNSPLHF
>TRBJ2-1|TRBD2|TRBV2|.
TGTGCCAGCATAAAGCGGGAGGGGTACAATGAGCAGTTCTTC
CASIKREGYNEQFF
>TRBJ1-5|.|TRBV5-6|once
TGTGCCAGCAGCGCAGGGGACCATCAGCCCCAGCATTTT
CASSAGDHQPQHF
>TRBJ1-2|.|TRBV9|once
TGTGCCAGTCAGGGCCCATGGGGCTACACCTTC
CASQGPWGYTF
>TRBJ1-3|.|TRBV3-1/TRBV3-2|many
TGTGCCAGCAGCCACTCCCTGACAGGTGAAAGGGGCACCATATATTTT
CASSHSLTGERGTIYF
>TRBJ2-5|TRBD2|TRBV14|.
TGTGCCAGCAGCCAAGACGCCTCCGTGCTAGCGGGACAAGAGACCCAGTACTTC
CASSQDASVLAGQETQYF
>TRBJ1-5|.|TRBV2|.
TGTGCCAGCAGTGAAAGCAGCCGGCTAGTACCCCAGCATTTT
CASSESSRLVPQHF
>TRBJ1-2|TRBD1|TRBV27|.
TGTGCCAGCAGTCGACAGGGGGTATGGGACTATGGCTACACCTTC
CASSRQGVWDYGYTF
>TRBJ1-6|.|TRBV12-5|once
TGTGCTAGTGGACAAGGACACCCTGAGGATTCACCCCTCCACTTT
CASGQGHPEDSPLHF
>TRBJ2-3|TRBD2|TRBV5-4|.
TGTGCCAGCAGCCCTGGGACTAGCGGGAGGACAGATACGCAGTATTTT
CASSPGTSGRTDTQYF
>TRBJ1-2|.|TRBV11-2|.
TGTGCCAGCAGCTTAGGAGGAGGAAATGGCTACACCTTC
CASSLGGGNGYTF
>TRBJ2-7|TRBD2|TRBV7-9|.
TGTGCCAGCAGCGCCGATCCCGGGACTAGCGGGGGGACCTACGAGCAGTACTTC
CASSADPGTSGGTYEQYF
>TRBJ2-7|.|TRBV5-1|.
TGCGCCAGCAGCTCCTCCCCCCGGGGTTTCTCCTACGAGCAGTACTTC
CASSSSPRGFSYEQYF
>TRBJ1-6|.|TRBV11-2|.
TGTGCCAGCAGCCGGAACCTACAGGGAATGGTAGATAATTCACCCCTCCACTTT
CASSRNLQGMVDNSPLHF
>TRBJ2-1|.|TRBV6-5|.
TGTGCCAGCAAAACAGGCTACAATGAGCAGTTCTTC
CASKTGYNEQFF
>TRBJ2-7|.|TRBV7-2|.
TGTGCCAGCAGCTTAGCTCAGGGCGGCTTCTACGAGCAGTACTTC
CASSLAQGGFYEQYF
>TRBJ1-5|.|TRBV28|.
TGTGCCGGGAGCCCCCTCTCCAATCAGCCCCAGCATTTT
CAGSPLSNQPQHF
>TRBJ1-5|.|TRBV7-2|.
TGTGCCAGCAGCTTAGGGTTCTATAGCAATCAGCCCCAGCATTTT
CASSLGFYSNQPQHF
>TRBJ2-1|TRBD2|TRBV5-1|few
TGCGCCAGCAGCTTGGATGGGACTAGCGGATACAATGAGCAGTTCTTC
CASSLDGTSGYNEQFF
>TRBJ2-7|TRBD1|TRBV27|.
TGTGCCAGCATCCCAAGGTGGACAGGTATATCCTACGAGCAGTACTTC
CASIPRWTGISYEQYF
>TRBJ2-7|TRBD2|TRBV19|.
TGTGCCAGTACAAGAAGGGAGGGCGGCGAGCAGTACTTC
CASTRREGGEQYF
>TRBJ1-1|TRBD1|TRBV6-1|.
TGTGCCAGCAGTGAAAGAGGCAGGGGGCAGGGGAACACTGAAGCTTTCTTT
CASSERGRGQGNTEAFF
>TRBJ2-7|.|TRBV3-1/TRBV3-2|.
TGTGCCAGCAGCCAAAGTGTCCGAAAGCTTACAGCCTCCTACGAGCAGTACTTC
CASSQSVRKLTASYEQYF
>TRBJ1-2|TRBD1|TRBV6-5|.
TGTGCCAGCAGGTACAGGGGGAATGGCTACACCTTC
CASRYRGNGYTF
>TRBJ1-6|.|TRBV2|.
TGTGCCAGCAGTGAACCGGGGGGCAGGTCACCCCTCCACTTT
CASSEPGGRSPLHF
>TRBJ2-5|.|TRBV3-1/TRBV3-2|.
TGTGCCAGCAGCCAAGATCTGGCGGTAAGAGAGACCCAGTACTTC
CASSQDLAVRETQYF
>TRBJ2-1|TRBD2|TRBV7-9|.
TGTGCCAGCAGCTTATCGTTCGGCGGGGGGGCTGGGGCGAATGAGCAGTTCTTC
CASSLSFGGGAGANEQFF
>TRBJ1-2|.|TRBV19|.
TGTGCCAGTAGTATAGTGGAGACTATTCCTTCCTATGGCTACACCTTC
CASSIVETIPSYGYTF
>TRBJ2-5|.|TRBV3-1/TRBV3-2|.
TGTGCCAGCAGCCGAGACAGGTCACAAGAGACCCAGTACTTC
CASSRDRSQETQYF